These 28 T cell receptor beta chains originate from one sample sequenced in a study of human T cells and chemical hapten exposure. TCRdb ran MiXCR on the RACE reads and lists one entry per CDR3 protein. This sample has around 380,000 distinct CDR3 sequences, with 4% to 5.5% found just once. The time point denotes: patch test 1, 2 weeks after DPC sensitization. As to treatment: therapeutic diphenylcyclopropenone sensitization with weekly scalp DPC. The material was whole blood, obtained in connection with sensitization to the hapten diphenylcyclopropenone (DPC). These receptors all stem from a woman aged 50 to 60 with alopecia areata. Some clones in this sample may be carry-over from other donors' samples.

The gene calls are TRBV6-2 or TRBV6-3 and TRBJ2-4; 13 nucleotides agree with TRBD2. CDR3 length equals 17 residues. Germline lookup yields CDR1 MNHEY and CDR2 SVGEGT. V shed 6 bases, J shed 3 bases, and the junction held 8 bases outside the gene matches. Here the CDR3 DNA reads TGTGCCAGCAGCCACCCGGGACTAGCGGGATTCAAAAACATTCAGTACTTC. Its protein is CASSHPGLAGFKNIQYF.

The CDR3 DNA follows: TGTGCCAGCAGCTTGCGGCCGACAGGAGGGGGTCCAGATACGCAGTATTTT. Translating it yields CASSLRPTGGGPDTQYF. This sequence joins TRBV5-4 and TRBJ2-3; D is tentatively TRBD1 or TRBD2 (6 bases each). The germline gives CDR1 SGHNT, CDR2 YYREEE (reference sequence). The CDR3 contains 17 residues. Deletions cut 1 base from V and 4 bases from J, with 19 bases between. The full variable domain, with the rest looked up from reference TRBV5-4 and TRBJ2-3, is ETGVTQSPTHLIKTRGQQVTLRCSSQSGHNTVSWYQQALGQGPQFIFQYYREEENGRGNFPPRFSGLQFPNYSSELNVNALELDDSALYLCASSLRPTGGGPDTQYFGPGTRLTVL.

This clonotype was detected only a few times. This chain uses TRBV2 with TRBJ1-5; possible D gene TRBD1, 6 bases. V dropped 5 bases and J dropped 0 bases, with 11 bases sitting between them. Germline V gives CDR1 SNHLY, CDR2 FYNNEI. The CDR3 extends over 15 amino acids. The CDR3 here is CASSPDRNSNQPQHF. CDR3 in DNA: TGTGCCAGCAGTCCAGACAGGAATAGCAATCAGCCCCAGCATTTT.

Ten or more counts support this clonotype. The chain links TRBV20-1 to TRBJ2-7; D perhaps matches TRBD2 (5 bases). The V end lost 3 bases, the J end lost 2 bases, and 14 bases lay between the germline ends. CDR3 length: 14 amino acids. Per the germline V gene, CDR1 is DFQATT and CDR2 is SNEGSKA (reference sequence). CDR3 loop: CSASPLGLPYEQYF. CDR3 bases: TGCAGTGCTAGTCCACTAGGCTTACCCTACGAGCAGTACTTC.

The table lists this clonotype with many counts. The chain is built from TRBV6-5 and TRBJ1-4; 7 bases line up with TRBD1. V gave up 6 bases and J gave up 5 bases; unmatched junction bases: 0. CDR3 length: 12 amino acids. Germline assignment: CDR1 MNHEY and CDR2 SVGAGI. CDR3: CASRDRNEKLFF. Here the CDR3 DNA reads TGTGCCAGCAGGGACAGGAATGAAAAACTGTTTTTT.

This clonotype was detected only a few times. The chain is built from TRBV5-6 and TRBJ2-7; 9 bases line up with TRBD1. The CDR3 consists of 14 residues. V trimming: 5 bases; J trimming: 6 bases; junction bases outside the gene matches: 9. Germline V gene lookup returns CDR1 SGHDT and CDR2 YYEEEE. The CDR3 reads CASSQGTGSSEQYF. CDR3 bases: TGTGCCAGCAGTCAGGGGACAGGGTCTAGCGAGCAGTACTTC.

This clonotype was counted ten times or more. V is TRBV6-2 or TRBV6-3 and J is TRBJ1-5, with D possibly TRBD1 on 6 matching bases. Germline CDR1 and CDR2: MNHEY and SVGEGT. Trimming pared 2 bases from V and 10 bases from J, leaving 18 bases between. The length of the CDR3 is 15 residues. The CDR3: CASSYETGHLKPQHF. CDR3 sequence (DNA): TGTGCCAGCAGTTACGAGACAGGCCACCTGAAACCCCAGCATTTT.

This clonotype was seen at least ten times. The chain couples TRBV29-1 to TRBJ2-1; D is unclear. The V gene's germline CDR1 is SQVTM and CDR2 ANQGSEA. The CDR3 spans 13 residues. The V end lost 3 bases, the J end lost 2 bases, and 8 bases lay between the germline ends. This chain's CDR3 is CSVEESTYNEQFF. As DNA, the CDR3 is TGCAGCGTTGAGGAATCGACCTACAATGAGCAGTTCTTC.

This clonotype has more than one count but fewer than ten. V gene TRBV2 combines with J gene TRBJ1-5, with a weak D call TRBD1 (5 bases). Trimming stripped 5 bases from V and 4 bases from J, with 15 bases between. Germline loops: CDR1 SNHLY, CDR2 FYNNEI. The CDR3 spans 15 residues. The CDR3 loop reads CASSPKGTGNQPQHF. The CDR3 nucleotides are TGTGCCAGCAGTCCAAAAGGGACGGGAAATCAGCCCCAGCATTTT.

Ten or more counts support this clonotype. The chain has TRBV20-1 and TRBJ2-5; 9 bases line up with TRBD2. Germline CDR1 and CDR2: DFQATT and SNEGSKA (reference sequence). The trim removed 2 bases at V and 2 bases at J, leaving 9 bases unmatched. The CDR3 sequence is 16 residues long. The CDR3 reads CSARRPSGGSQETQYF. The DNA of the CDR3 is TGCAGTGCTAGAAGACCGAGCGGGGGGTCTCAAGAGACCCAGTACTTC.

This clonotype was seen at least ten times. The chain employs TRBV20-1 and TRBJ1-2; no firm D call. Trimming removed 0 bases at V and 4 bases at J, with 12 bases between. In germline, CDR1 is DFQATT, CDR2 SNEGSKA (reference sequence). The CDR3 sequence is 14 residues long. For the CDR3, the DNA is TGCAGTGCTAGAGAGGGTAGACGGATCTATGGCTACACCTTC. This translates into CSAREGRRIYGYTF.

This clonotype was detected many times. This sequence joins TRBV6-5 and TRBJ1-1; 9 nucleotides agree with TRBD1. J gave up 1 base and V 2 bases, and 8 bases lay outside the gene matches. CDR1 and CDR2 (germline): MNHEY, SVGAGI. CDR3 length: 17 amino acids. The CDR3 region is CASSYKTGGPWNTEAFF. The CDR3 bases are TGTGCCAGCAGTTACAAAACAGGGGGCCCGTGGAACACTGAAGCTTTCTTT.

This clonotype was seen many times. The chain carries TRBV7-6 and TRBJ2-3; no clear D. The V end lost 3 bases, the J end lost 4 bases, and 11 bases lay between the germline ends. Germline-derived CDR1 and CDR2 are SGHVS and FNYEAQ. The CDR3 extends over 14 amino acids. CDR3: CASSFPTGADTQYF. The CDR3, as DNA: TGTGCCAGCAGCTTCCCCACCGGTGCAGATACGCAGTATTTT. Filled out from reference TRBV7-6 and TRBJ2-3, the complete variable domain reads GAGVSQSPRYKVTKRGQDVALRCDPISGHVSLYWYRQALGQGPEFLTYFNYEAQQDKSGLPNDRFSAERPEGSISTLTIQRTEQRDSAMYRCASSFPTGADTQYFGPGTRLTVL.

This clonotype has more than one count but fewer than ten. The chain has TRBV28 and TRBJ2-7, with 8 bases matching TRBD1. The CDR3 runs to 15 residues. Trimming at V came to 3 bases and at J to 0 bases, leaving 4 bases not matched to a gene. From germline, CDR1 is MDHEN and CDR2 SYDVKM. The CDR3 region has the DNA TGTGCCAGCAGTTTCAGGGGGCTTAGCTCCTACGAGCAGTACTTC. Protein product: CASSFRGLSSYEQYF. The whole variable domain, filled in from reference TRBV28 and TRBJ2-7, reads DVKVTQSSRYLVKRTGEKVFLECVQDMDHENMFWYRQDPGLGLRLIYFSYDVKMKEKGDIPEGYSVSREKKERFSLILESASTNQTSMYLCASSFRGLSSYEQYFGPGTRLTVT.

The chain uses TRBV11-2 and TRBJ2-5; 8 nucleotides agree with TRBD2. Germline V lookup: CDR1 SGHAT, CDR2 FQNNGV. Unmatched junction bases numbered 3, after V lost 5 bases and J lost 4 bases. The CDR3 is 13 amino acids. CDR3 nucleotides: TGTGCCAGCAGCCGAGGACTAGCAGAGACCCAGTACTTC. It specifies CASSRGLAETQYF.

In its sample, this clonotype was seen many times. The chain is built from TRBV20-1 and TRBJ1-6; D not resolved. CDR1 DFQATT and CDR2 SNEGSKA come from the germline V gene (reference sequence). This CDR3 contains 14 residues. V lost 0 bases, J lost 3 bases, and 6 bases lay in between. The CDR3 DNA sequence: TGCAGTGCTAGAGACCGGGACTATAATTCACCCCTCCACTTT. Translating it yields CSARDRDYNSPLHF.

The chain joins TRBV6-5 to TRBJ2-3; 7 nucleotides align to TRBD2. Unmatched junction bases numbered 9, after V lost 6 bases and J lost 3 bases. From germline, CDR1 is MNHEY and CDR2 SVGAGI. This CDR3 has 15 amino acids. The CDR3 region is CASRRLAQRTDTQYF. The CDR3 coding sequence is TGTGCCAGCAGGCGACTAGCTCAGAGGACAGATACGCAGTATTTT.

The genes are TRBV28 and TRBJ2-5, with D possibly matching TRBD1 (5 bases). Germline lookup yields CDR1 MDHEN and CDR2 SYDVKM. The V gene lost 4 bases and the J gene lost 5 bases, with 17 bases spanning the gap. This CDR3 contains 15 residues. The CDR3 loop is CASSSLAYTGETQYF. In DNA, the CDR3 is TGTGCCAGCAGTTCCTTGGCCTATACAGGCGAGACCCAGTACTTC.

This clonotype was detected ten times or more. The rearrangement links TRBV29-1 to TRBJ2-7; TRBD1 matches 8 bases. The CDR3 length is 14 residues. CDR1 is SQVTM, CDR2 ANQGSEA, per germline. Unmatched junction bases numbered 8, after V lost 6 bases and J lost 1 base. CDR3 in DNA: TGCAGCGTCGGTACAGGGGGAAGTTCCTACGAGCAGTACTTC. It is translated as CSVGTGGSSYEQYF.

This clonotype was counted between two and nine times. This chain joins TRBV6-1 and TRBJ2-7, with D maybe TRBD1 (5 bases). V lost 1 base to trimming and J lost 3 bases, with 7 bases between them. The CDR3 has 13 amino acids. In germline, CDR1 is MNHNS, CDR2 SASEGT. This CDR3 is CASSEVDSYEQYF. The DNA of the CDR3 is TGTGCCAGCAGTGAAGTAGACAGCTACGAGCAGTACTTC.

V is TRBV10-1 and J is TRBJ2-3; no definite D call. Per germline, CDR1 WNHNN and CDR2 SYGVQD (reference sequence). V was shortened by 0 bases and J by 4 bases, with 11 bases between the two germline ends. CDR3 length: 15 amino acids. Written as DNA, the CDR3 is TGCGCCAGCAGTGAGTCGGACCTGCTCTCAGATACGCAGTATTTT. Its translation: CASSESDLLSDTQYF.

This clonotype was recorded a few times. The V call is TRBV5-5, the J call TRBJ2-1; TRBD2 might be the D (5 bases). Looked up from germline, CDR1 is SGHKS and CDR2 is YYEKEE (reference sequence). The V and J ends lost 7 bases and 8 bases respectively, with 22 bases between them. CDR3 size: 15 residues. The CDR3 DNA reads TGTGCCAGCTCTAACCGGGGAGAATCTTCGCATGAGCAGTTCTTC. This codes for CASSNRGESSHEQFF. Supplemented by reference TRBV5-5 and TRBJ2-1, the full variable domain reads DAGVTQSPTHLIKTRGQQVTLRCSPISGHKSVSWYQQVLGQGPQFIFQYYEKEERGRGNFPDRFSARQFPNYSSELNVNALLLGDSALYLCASSNRGESSHEQFFGPGTRLTVL.

Concerning this clonotype itself: A much larger clone differs from this one at a single base, so this may be a read error. The CDR3 is CGSSLKAPLKVAMNTEAFF. The CDR3 nucleotides are TGTGGCAGCAGTCTCAAAGCCCCCCTCAAGGTTGCCATGAACACTGAAGCTTTCTTT. V is TRBV12-3 or TRBV12-4 and J is TRBJ1-1, with D hard to call. The length of the CDR3 is 19 residues.

The rearrangement uses TRBV20-1 and TRBJ1-2; 8 positions agree with TRBD1. The J segment lost 2 bases and the V segment lost 6 bases, leaving 8 bases of the junction unmatched. Germline assignment: CDR1 DFQATT and CDR2 SNEGSKA (reference sequence). The CDR3 totals 14 residues. The CDR3 loop is CSAPAGQGNYGYTF. The CDR3 DNA is TGCAGTGCGCCCGCTGGACAGGGAAACTATGGCTACACCTTC.

This clonotype was seen a handful of times. The chain employs TRBV29-1 and TRBJ2-1; possibly TRBD1 for D (5 bases). CDR1 is SQVTM and CDR2 is ANQGSEA in the germline V gene. Trimming pared 3 bases from V and 9 bases from J, leaving 15 bases between. The CDR3 contains 13 residues. CDR3 sequence reads: CSVDYRGKGEQFF. The DNA of the CDR3 is TGCAGCGTTGACTATAGGGGTAAGGGTGAGCAGTTCTTC.

The chain carries TRBV7-3 and TRBJ1-1; TRBD1 matches at 7 bases. V was clipped by 4 bases and J by 5 bases; unmatched bases: 4. CDR1 SGHTA and CDR2 FQGTGA come from the germline V gene. This CDR3 spans 13 amino acids. The CDR3 protein is CASSSTGKTEAFF. The CDR3 nucleotides are TGTGCCAGCAGCTCGACAGGGAAAACTGAAGCTTTCTTT.

This clonotype was recorded a few times. The rearrangement joins TRBV5-1 to TRBJ2-4; D tentatively reads TRBD1 or TRBD2 (6 bases each). Between the trimmed V and J ends, which lost 1 base and 1 base, there was a span of 9 bases. In germline, CDR1 is SGHRS, CDR2 YFSETQ. This CDR3 is 15 amino acids long. The CDR3 coding sequence is TGCGCCAGCAGCTTGAGGGGGGAGGCCAAAAACATTCAGTACTTC. It codes for CASSLRGEAKNIQYF.

This clonotype was observed a few times. The gene calls are TRBV7-9 and TRBJ2-3; 8 bases are a match to TRBD2. J lost 1 base, V lost 2 bases, and 5 bases had no gene match. Germline values: CDR1 SEHNR, CDR2 FQNEAQ (reference sequence). This CDR3 comprises 16 residues. This CDR3 reads CASSLTAGGRTDTQYF. CDR3 DNA: TGTGCCAGCAGCTTAACGGCGGGGGGACGCACAGATACGCAGTATTTT.